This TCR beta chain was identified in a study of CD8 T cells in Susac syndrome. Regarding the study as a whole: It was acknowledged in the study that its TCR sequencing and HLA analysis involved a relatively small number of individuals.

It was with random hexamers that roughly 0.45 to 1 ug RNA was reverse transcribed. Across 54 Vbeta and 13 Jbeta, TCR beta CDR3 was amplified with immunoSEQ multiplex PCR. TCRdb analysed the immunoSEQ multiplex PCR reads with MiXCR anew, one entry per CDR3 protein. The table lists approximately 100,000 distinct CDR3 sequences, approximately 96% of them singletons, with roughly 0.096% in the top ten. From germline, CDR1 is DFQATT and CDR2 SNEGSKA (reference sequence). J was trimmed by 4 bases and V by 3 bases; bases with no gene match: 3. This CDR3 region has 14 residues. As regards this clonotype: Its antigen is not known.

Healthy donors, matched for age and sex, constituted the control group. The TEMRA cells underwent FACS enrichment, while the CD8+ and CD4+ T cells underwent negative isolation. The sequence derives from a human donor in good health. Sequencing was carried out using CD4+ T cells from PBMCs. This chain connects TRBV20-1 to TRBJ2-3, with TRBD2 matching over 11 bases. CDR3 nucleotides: TGCAGTGCTAGCGTAGCGGGAGGGCCAGATACGCAGTATTTT. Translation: CSASVAGGPDTQYF.